The present T cell receptor (beta chain) was sequenced within a study of blood T cell repertoires in COVID-19. Across the study: Specimens from acute and convalescent COVID-19 originated in the United States, Italy and Spain. Sources were T cells, B-cell-depleted T cells, or PBMCs; the material itself was cDNA or gDNA.

Under the authors' procedure: Using reference gene primer amplification, nucleated cell counts were estimated. This table comes from immunoSEQ multiplex PCR, and its TCRdb copy is limited to in-frame clones, with some not included. V and J calls and clone size are as listed in that table; D and trimming were resolved from the DNA. The profile shows more than 200,000 clones, 70% to 90% of them singletons. The germline V gene has CDR1 SGHAT and CDR2 FQNNGV. J lost 0 bases, V lost 6 bases, and 6 bases had no gene match. The CDR3 has 17 residues. The sequence came from a man aged 50 to 60 with acute or convalescent COVID-19. The J gene is TRBJ2-3, the V gene TRBV11-2, with 13 bases that match TRBD2. Specimen: peripheral blood. CDR3 coding DNA: TGTGCCAGCAGACGGACTAGCGGGGGCCTTAGCACAGATACGCAGTATTTT. Protein product: CASRRTSGGLSTDTQYF. Full variable domain (outside the CDR3, taken from reference TRBV11-2 and TRBJ2-3): EAGVAQSPRYKIIEKRQSVAFWCNPISGHATLYWYQQILGQGPKLLIQFQNNGVVDDSQLPKDRFSAERLKGVDSTLKIQPAKLEDSAVYLCASRRTSGGLSTDTQYFGPGTRLTVL.